These T cell receptor beta chains were read from a single sample in a study of identical twins' blood T cells. Using its own MiXCR run on the 5' RACE reads, TCRdb lists one record per CDR3 protein. In the table there are 400,000 or so distinct CDR3 sequences, roughly 28% of which are singletons. The sequencing sample was made of PBMCs. These receptors all come from a woman aged 18 to 50 in good health. Each CDR3 is given with its conserved first and last residue. A D gene is named only where the DNA matches it firmly. Part of the rows lack a size; the others show once, few, many or a class for expanded clones.

V gene: TRBV25-1; D gene: TRBD2; J gene: TRBJ2-7; clone size: few; CDR3 protein: CASSPDSSTSEITYEQYF; CDR3 DNA: TGTGCCAGCAGTCCCGACTCCTCGACTAGCGAAATAACCTACGAGCAGTACTTC
V gene: TRBV19; D gene: NA; J gene: TRBJ1-5; clone size: many; CDR3 protein: CARPQGSNQPQHF; CDR3 DNA: TGTGCCAGACCACAGGGTAGCAATCAGCCCCAGCATTTT
V gene: TRBV28; D gene: TRBD2; J gene: TRBJ2-5; clone size: NA; CDR3 protein: CASTRGLAGEETQYF; CDR3 DNA: TGTGCCAGCACCCGAGGACTAGCGGGGGAAGAGACCCAGTACTTC
V gene: TRBV14; D gene: TRBD1; J gene: TRBJ2-1; clone size: NA; CDR3 protein: CASSRDRGPLIYNEQFF; CDR3 DNA: TGTGCCAGCAGCCGGGACAGGGGCCCCTTAATCTACAATGAGCAGTTCTTC
V gene: TRBV18; D gene: TRBD2; J gene: TRBJ2-3; clone size: few; CDR3 protein: CASAQGLATDTQYF; CDR3 DNA: TGTGCCAGCGCCCAGGGACTAGCGACAGATACGCAGTATTTT
V gene: TRBV20-1; D gene: TRBD1; J gene: TRBJ1-2; clone size: few; CDR3 protein: CSARTGLDYGYTF; CDR3 DNA: TGCAGTGCCCGGACAGGGTTGGACTATGGCTACACCTTC
V gene: TRBV18; D gene: NA; J gene: TRBJ2-2; clone size: many; CDR3 protein: CASSRTANTGELFF; CDR3 DNA: TGTGCCAGCTCAAGGACAGCGAACACCGGGGAGCTGTTTTTT
V gene: TRBV29-1; D gene: NA; J gene: TRBJ1-3; clone size: NA; CDR3 protein: CSVPSGDAGNTIYF; CDR3 DNA: TGCAGCGTACCCTCAGGGGATGCTGGAAACACCATATATTTT
V gene: TRBV20-1; D gene: TRBD1; J gene: TRBJ1-5; clone size: few; CDR3 protein: CSARNRGGNQPQHF; CDR3 DNA: TGCAGTGCTAGAAACAGGGGGGGCAATCAGCCCCAGCATTTT
V gene: TRBV29-1; D gene: TRBD1; J gene: TRBJ1-6; clone size: NA; CDR3 protein: CSARTGRTPPLHF; CDR3 DNA: TGCAGCGCACGGACAGGCCGAACTCCACCCCTCCACTTT
V gene: TRBV11-2; D gene: TRBD2; J gene: TRBJ2-7; clone size: many; CDR3 protein: CASSRTSGIHEQYF; CDR3 DNA: TGTGCCAGCAGCCGGACTAGCGGGATACACGAGCAGTACTTC
V gene: TRBV24-1; D gene: TRBD1; J gene: TRBJ1-1; clone size: NA; CDR3 protein: CATSDWDRTRAFF; CDR3 DNA: TGTGCCACCAGTGACTGGGACAGAACCCGGGCTTTCTTT
V gene: TRBV20-1; D gene: NA; J gene: TRBJ2-3; clone size: NA; CDR3 protein: CSPDPKSTDTQYF; CDR3 DNA: TGCAGTCCCGATCCGAAGAGCACAGATACGCAGTATTTT
V gene: TRBV29-1; D gene: NA; J gene: TRBJ1-2; clone size: NA; CDR3 protein: CSVEDGKGEGGYTF; CDR3 DNA: TGCAGCGTTGAAGACGGAAAAGGCGAAGGTGGCTACACCTTC
V gene: TRBV29-1; D gene: NA; J gene: TRBJ1-4; clone size: many; CDR3 protein: CSVVNPSNEKLFF; CDR3 DNA: TGCAGCGTTGTAAATCCATCTAATGAAAAACTGTTTTTT
V gene: TRBV19; D gene: NA; J gene: TRBJ1-1; clone size: NA; CDR3 protein: CASSRITGVEAFF; CDR3 DNA: TGTGCCAGTAGTAGGATAACAGGCGTAGAAGCTTTCTTT
V gene: TRBV6-5; D gene: NA; J gene: TRBJ2-2; clone size: many; CDR3 protein: CASKRGATGELFF; CDR3 DNA: TGTGCCAGCAAACGAGGGGCGACCGGGGAGCTGTTTTTT
V gene: TRBV7-2; D gene: TRBD2; J gene: TRBJ2-1; clone size: NA; CDR3 protein: CASSLAGATYNEQFF; CDR3 DNA: TGTGCCAGTTCGTTAGCGGGGGCGACTTACAATGAGCAGTTCTTC
V gene: TRBV29-1; D gene: NA; J gene: TRBJ2-1; clone size: few; CDR3 protein: CSVDEGRRIEYNEQFF; CDR3 DNA: TGCAGCGTTGACGAAGGGAGGAGGATAGAGTACAATGAGCAGTTCTTC